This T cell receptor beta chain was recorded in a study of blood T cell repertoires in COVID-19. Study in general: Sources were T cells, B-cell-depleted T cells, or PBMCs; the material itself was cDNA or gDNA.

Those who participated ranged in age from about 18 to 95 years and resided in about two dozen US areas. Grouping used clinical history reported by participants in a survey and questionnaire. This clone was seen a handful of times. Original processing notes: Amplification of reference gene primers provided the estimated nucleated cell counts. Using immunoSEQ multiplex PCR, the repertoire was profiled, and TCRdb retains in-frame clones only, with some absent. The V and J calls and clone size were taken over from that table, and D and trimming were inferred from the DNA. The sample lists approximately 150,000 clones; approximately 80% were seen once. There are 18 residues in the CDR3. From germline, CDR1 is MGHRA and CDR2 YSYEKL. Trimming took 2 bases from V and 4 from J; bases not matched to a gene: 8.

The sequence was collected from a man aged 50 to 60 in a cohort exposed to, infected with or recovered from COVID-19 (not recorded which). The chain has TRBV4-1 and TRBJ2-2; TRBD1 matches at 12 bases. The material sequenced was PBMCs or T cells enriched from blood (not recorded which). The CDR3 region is CASSQTTGTGGFTGELFF. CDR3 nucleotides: TGCGCCAGCAGCCAAACCACCGGGACAGGGGGCTTCACCGGGGAGCTGTTTTTT.